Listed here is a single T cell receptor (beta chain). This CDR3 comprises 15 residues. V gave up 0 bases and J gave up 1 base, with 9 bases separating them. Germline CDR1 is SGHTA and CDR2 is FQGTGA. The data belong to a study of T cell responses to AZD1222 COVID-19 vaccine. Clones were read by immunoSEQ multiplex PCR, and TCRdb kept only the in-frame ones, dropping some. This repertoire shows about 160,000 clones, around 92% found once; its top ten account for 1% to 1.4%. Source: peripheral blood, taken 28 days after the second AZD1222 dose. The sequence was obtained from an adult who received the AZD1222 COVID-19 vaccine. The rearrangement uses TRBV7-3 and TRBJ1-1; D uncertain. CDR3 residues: CASSLTRVRNTEAFF. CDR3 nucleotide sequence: TGTGCCAGCAGCTTAACGAGGGTCCGGAACACTGAAGCTTTCTTT.